Described below is a single T cell receptor (beta chain) sequence and its context. This entry comes from a study of blood T cell repertoires in COVID-19. Recovery among Cohort 3 donors was established by two negative PCRs, clearance, or symptom resolution. The germline V gene encodes CDR1 MNHEY and CDR2 SVGEGT. The ends were cut back, 2 bases at V and 3 bases at J, with 11 bases in the middle. The CDR3 extends over 15 amino acids. Repertoires were generated with immunoSEQ multiplex PCR, while TCRdb's copy carries only in-frame clones and drops some. The repertoire holds over 150,000 clones, with around 84% as singletons.

What was sequenced was PBMCs or T cells enriched from blood (not recorded which). This rearrangement joins TRBV6-2 or TRBV6-3 to TRBJ1-5; D is uncertain. This clonotype was obtained from a man aged 50-59 years who had recovered from COVID-19. CDR3 in DNA: TGTGCCAGCAGTTACCCGGGAAGGGTCAATCAGCCCCAGCATTTT. It codes for CASSYPGRVNQPQHF.